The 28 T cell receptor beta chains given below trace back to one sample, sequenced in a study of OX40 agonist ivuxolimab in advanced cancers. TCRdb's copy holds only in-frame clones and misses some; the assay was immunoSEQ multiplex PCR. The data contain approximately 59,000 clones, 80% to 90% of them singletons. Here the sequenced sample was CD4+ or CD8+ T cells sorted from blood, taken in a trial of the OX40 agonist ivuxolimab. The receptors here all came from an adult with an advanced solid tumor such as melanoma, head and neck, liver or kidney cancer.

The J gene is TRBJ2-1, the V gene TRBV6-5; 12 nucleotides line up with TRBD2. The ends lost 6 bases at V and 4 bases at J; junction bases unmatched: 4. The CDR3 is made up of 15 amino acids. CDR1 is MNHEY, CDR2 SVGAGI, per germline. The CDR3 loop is CASRLAGGPYNEQFF. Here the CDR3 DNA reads TGTGCCAGCAGACTAGCGGGGGGACCTTACAATGAGCAGTTCTTC.

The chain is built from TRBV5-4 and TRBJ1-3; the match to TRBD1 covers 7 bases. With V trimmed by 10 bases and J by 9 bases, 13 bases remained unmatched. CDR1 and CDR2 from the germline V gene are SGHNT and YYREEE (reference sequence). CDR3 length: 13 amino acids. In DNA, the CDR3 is TGTGCCGGGACCCGGGCAGGGGGTCGCACCATATATTTT. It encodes CAGTRAGGRTIYF.

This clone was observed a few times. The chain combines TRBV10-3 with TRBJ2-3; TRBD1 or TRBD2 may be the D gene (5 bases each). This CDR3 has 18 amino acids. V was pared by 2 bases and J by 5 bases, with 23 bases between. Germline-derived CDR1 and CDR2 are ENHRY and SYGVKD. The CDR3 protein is CAISERAVRGRGGDTQYF. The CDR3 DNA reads TGTGCCATCAGTGAGCGGGCGGTGAGGGGCCGGGGTGGAGATACGCAGTATTTT.

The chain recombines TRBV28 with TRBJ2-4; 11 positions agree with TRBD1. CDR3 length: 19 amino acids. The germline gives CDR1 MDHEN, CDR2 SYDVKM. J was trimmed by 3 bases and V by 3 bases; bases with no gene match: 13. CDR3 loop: CASSFPNLGQGGDKNIQYF. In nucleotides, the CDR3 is TGTGCCAGCAGTTTTCCGAATCTGGGACAGGGGGGTGACAAAAACATTCAGTACTTC.

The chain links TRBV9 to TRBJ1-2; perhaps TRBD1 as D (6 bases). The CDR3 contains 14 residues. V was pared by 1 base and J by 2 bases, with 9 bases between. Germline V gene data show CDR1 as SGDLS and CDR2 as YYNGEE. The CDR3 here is CASSVSGGNYGYTF. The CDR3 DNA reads TGTGCCAGCAGCGTATCTGGGGGCAACTATGGCTACACCTTC.

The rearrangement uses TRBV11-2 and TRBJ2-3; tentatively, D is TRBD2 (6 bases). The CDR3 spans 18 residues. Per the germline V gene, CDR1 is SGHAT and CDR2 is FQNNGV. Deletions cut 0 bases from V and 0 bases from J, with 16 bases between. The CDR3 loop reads CASSLEDAGWPSTDTQYF. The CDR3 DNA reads TGTGCCAGCAGCTTAGAAGACGCGGGGTGGCCTAGCACAGATACGCAGTATTTT.

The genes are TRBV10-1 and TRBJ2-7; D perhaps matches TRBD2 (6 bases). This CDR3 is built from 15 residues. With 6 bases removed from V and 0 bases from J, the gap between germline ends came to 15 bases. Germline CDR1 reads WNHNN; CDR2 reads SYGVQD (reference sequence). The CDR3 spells CASSGGRGSSYEQYF. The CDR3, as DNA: TGCGCCAGCAGCGGAGGGCGGGGAAGCTCCTACGAGCAGTACTTC.

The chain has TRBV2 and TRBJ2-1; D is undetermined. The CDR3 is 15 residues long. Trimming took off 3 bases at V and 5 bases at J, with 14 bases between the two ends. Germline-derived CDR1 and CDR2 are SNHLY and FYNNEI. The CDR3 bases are TGTGCCAGCAGTGAGGAAAGGTCACCTAACAATGAGCAGTTCTTC. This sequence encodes CASSEERSPNNEQFF.

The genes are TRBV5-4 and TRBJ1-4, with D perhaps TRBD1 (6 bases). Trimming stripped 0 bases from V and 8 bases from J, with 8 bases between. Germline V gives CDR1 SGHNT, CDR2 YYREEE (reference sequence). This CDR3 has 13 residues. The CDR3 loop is CASSLDGGEKLFF. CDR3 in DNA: TGTGCCAGCAGCTTGGATGGGGGCGAAAAACTGTTTTTT.

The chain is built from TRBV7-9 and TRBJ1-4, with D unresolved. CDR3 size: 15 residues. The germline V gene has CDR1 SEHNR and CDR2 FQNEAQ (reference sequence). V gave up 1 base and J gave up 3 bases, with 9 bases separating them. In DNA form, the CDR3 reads TGTGCCAGCAGCTTAGGCAGTACTGCTAATGAAAAACTGTTTTTT. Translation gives CASSLGSTANEKLFF.

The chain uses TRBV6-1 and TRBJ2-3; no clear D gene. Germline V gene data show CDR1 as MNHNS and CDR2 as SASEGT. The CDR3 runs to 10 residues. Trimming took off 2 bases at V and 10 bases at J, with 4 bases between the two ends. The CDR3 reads CASSEPAQYF. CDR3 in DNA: TGTGCCAGCAGTGAACCAGCGCAGTATTTT.

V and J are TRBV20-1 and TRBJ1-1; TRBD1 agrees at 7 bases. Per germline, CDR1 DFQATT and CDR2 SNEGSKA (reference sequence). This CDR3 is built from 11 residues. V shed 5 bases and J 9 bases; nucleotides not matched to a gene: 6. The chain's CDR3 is CSASPGGKAFF. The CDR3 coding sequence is TGCAGTGCTTCCCCAGGGGGAAAAGCTTTCTTT.

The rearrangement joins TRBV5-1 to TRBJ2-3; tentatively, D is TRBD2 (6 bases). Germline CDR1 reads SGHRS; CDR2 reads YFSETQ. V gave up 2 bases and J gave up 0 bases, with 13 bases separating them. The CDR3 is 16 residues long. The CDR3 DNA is TGCGCCAGCAGCTTCGGTGCGGGGTCTAGCACAGATACGCAGTATTTT. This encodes CASSFGAGSSTDTQYF.

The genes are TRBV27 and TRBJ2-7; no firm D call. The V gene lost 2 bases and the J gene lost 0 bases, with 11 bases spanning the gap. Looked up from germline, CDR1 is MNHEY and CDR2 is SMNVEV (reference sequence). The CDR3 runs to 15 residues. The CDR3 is CASSLEASSSYEQYF. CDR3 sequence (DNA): TGTGCCAGCAGTTTAGAGGCCTCGAGCTCCTACGAGCAGTACTTC.

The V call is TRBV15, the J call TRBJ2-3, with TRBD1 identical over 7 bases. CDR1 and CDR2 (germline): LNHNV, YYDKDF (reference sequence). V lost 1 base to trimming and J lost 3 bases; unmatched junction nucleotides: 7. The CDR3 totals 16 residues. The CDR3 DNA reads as TGTGCCACCAGCAGAGCAACAGGGGTGAGGACAGATACGCAGTATTTT. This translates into CATSRATGVRTDTQYF.

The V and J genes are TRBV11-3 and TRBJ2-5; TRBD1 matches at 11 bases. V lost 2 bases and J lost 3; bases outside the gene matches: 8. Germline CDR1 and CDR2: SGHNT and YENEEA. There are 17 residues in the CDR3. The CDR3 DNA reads TGTGCCAGCAGCTTATCCGTAGGGGACAGGGGGAAAGAGACCCAGTACTTC. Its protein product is CASSLSVGDRGKETQYF.

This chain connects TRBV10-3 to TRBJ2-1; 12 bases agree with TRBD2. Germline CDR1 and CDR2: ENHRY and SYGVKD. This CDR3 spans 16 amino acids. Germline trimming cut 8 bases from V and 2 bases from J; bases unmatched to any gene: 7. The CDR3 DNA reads TGTGCCATCGGAACTAGCGGGGGGACCGCCTACAATGAGCAGTTCTTC. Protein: CAIGTSGGTAYNEQFF.

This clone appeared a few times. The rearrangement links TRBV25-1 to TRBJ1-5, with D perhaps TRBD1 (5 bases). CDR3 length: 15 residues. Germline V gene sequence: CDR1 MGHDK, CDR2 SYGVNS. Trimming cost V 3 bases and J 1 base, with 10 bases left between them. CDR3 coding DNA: TGTGCCAGCAGTGACGCAGGGCCGAGCAATCAGCCCCAGCATTTT. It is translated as CASSDAGPSNQPQHF.

The CDR3 DNA reads TGCGCCAGCAGCTTACGCCGAAGGGGGGCCGGGGAGCTGTTTTTT. Translating it yields CASSLRRRGAGELFF. The chain links TRBV5-1 to TRBJ2-2, with D tentatively TRBD1 or TRBD2 (6 bases each). The CDR3 spans 15 residues. Trimming removed 2 bases at V and 6 bases at J, with 14 bases between. Germline V gene lookup returns CDR1 SGHRS and CDR2 YFSETQ.

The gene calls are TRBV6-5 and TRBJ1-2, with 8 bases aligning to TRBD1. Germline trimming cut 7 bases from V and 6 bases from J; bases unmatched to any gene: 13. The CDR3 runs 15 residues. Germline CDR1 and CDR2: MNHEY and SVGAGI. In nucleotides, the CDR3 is TGTGCCAGCACCCGAGCAGGGGGCGGAGGAGATGGCTACACCTTC. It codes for CASTRAGGGGDGYTF.

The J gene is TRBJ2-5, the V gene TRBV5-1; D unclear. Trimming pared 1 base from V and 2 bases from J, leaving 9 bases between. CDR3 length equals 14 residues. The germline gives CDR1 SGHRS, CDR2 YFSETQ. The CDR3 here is CASSLPPLQETQYF. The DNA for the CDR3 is TGCGCCAGCAGCTTGCCCCCACTACAAGAGACCCAGTACTTC.

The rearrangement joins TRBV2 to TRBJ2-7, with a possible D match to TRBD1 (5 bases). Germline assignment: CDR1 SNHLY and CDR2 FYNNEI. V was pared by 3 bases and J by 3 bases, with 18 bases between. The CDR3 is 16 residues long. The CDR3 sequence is CASSEATATSNYEQYF. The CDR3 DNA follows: TGTGCCAGCAGTGAGGCGACAGCCACATCAAACTACGAGCAGTACTTC.

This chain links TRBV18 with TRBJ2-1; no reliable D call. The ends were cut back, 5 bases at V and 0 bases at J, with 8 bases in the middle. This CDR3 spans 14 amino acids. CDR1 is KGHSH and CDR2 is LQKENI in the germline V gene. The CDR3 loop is CASSISSSYNEQFF. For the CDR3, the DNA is TGTGCCAGCTCAATTTCGAGCTCCTACAATGAGCAGTTCTTC.

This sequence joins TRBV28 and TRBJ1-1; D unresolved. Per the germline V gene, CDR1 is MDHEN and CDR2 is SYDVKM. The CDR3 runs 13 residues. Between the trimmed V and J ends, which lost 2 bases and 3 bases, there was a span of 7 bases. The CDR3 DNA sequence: TGTGCCAGCAGTTTAGGGGTGGACACTGAAGCTTTCTTT. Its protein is CASSLGVDTEAFF.

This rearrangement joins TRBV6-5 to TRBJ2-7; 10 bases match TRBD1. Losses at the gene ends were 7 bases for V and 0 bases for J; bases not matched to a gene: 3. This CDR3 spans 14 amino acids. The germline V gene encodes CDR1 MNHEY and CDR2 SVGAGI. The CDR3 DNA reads TGTGCCAGCATTAGGACAGGGGGCTCCTACGAGCAGTACTTC. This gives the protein CASIRTGGSYEQYF.

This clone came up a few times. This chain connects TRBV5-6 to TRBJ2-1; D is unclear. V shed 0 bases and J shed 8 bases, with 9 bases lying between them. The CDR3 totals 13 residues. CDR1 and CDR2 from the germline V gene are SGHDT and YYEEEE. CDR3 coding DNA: TGTGCCAGCAGCTTGGCCTTGTGGGATGAGCAGTTCTTC. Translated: CASSLALWDEQFF. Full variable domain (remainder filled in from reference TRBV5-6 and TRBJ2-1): DAGVTQSPTHLIKTRGQQVTLRCSPKSGHDTVSWYQQALGQGPQFIFQYYEEEERQRGNFPDRFSGHQFPNYSSELNVNALLLGDSALYLCASSLALWDEQFFGPGTRLTVL.

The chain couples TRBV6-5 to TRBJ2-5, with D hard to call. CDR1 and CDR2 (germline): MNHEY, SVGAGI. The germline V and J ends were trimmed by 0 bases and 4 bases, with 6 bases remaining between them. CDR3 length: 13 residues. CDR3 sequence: CASSYSIRETQYF. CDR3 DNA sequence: TGTGCCAGCAGTTACTCTATCCGAGAGACCCAGTACTTC.

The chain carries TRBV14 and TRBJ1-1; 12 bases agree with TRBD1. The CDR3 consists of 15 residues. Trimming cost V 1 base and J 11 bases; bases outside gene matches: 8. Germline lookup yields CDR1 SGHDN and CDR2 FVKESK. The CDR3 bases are TGTGCCAGCAGCCAAGGGTGGGACAGGGGGCAGTCGGCTTTCTTT. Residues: CASSQGWDRGQSAFF.